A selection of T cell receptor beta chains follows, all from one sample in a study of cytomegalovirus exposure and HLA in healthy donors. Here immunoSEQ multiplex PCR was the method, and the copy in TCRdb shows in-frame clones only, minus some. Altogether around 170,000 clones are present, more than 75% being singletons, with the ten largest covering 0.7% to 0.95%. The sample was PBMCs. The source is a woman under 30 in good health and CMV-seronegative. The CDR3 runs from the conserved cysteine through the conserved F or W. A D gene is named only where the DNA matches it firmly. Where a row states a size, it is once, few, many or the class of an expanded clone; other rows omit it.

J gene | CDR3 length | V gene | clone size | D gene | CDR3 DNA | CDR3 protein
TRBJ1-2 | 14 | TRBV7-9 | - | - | TGTGCCAGCAGCTCGAGCCGGGATGCCCTTGGCTACACCTTC | CASSSSRDALGYTF
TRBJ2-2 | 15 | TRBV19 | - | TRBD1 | TGTGCCAGTAGGAAGGGACAGGCGAACACCGGGGAGCTGTTTTTT | CASRKGQANTGELFF
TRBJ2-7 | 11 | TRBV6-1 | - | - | TGTGCCAGCAGTCCACACTACGAGCAGTACTTC | CASSPHYEQYF
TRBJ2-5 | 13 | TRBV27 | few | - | TGTGCCAGCAGAGGGGACAACCAAGAGACCCAGTACTTC | CASRGDNQETQYF
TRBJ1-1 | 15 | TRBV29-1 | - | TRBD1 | TGCAGCGTCGGAGAACTTAGGACAGGGAGAGGTGAAGCTTTCTTT | CSVGELRTGRGEAFF
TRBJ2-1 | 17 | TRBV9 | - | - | TGTGCCAGCAGCGTCTCTGCAGTCGAAGGGGCCCACAATGAGCAGTTCTTC | CASSVSAVEGAHNEQFF
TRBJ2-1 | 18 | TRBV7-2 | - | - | TGTGCCAGCAGCTCCTTTCAAGCGGGCCCCCGATCGAACAATGAGCAGTTCTTC | CASSSFQAGPRSNNEQFF
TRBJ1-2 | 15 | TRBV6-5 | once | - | TGTGCCAGCAGTTACCTTGACAGGTTAGGTTTAGGCTACACCTTC | CASSYLDRLGLGYTF
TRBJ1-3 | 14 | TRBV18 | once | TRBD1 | TGTGCCAGCTCACCAGGGACAGAAACAAACACCATATATTTT | CASSPGTETNTIYF
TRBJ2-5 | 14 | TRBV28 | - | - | TGTGCCAGCAGTTCCCCGCCCCTCGAGGAGACCCAGTACTTC | CASSSPPLEETQYF
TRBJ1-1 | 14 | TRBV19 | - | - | TGTGCCAGTAGGCCGGGACACATTAACACTGAAGCTTTCTTT | CASRPGHINTEAFF
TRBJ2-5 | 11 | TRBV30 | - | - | TGTGCCTGGAGTGTACGGGAGACCCAGTACTTC | CAWSVRETQYF
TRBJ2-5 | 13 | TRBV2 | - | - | TGTGCCAGCAGCTTGGGAGACTTCGGAACCCAGTACTTC | CASSLGDFGTQYF
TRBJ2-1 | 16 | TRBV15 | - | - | TGTGCCACCAGCAGAGGTGGGGCTAGCTCCTACAATGAGCAGTTCTTC | CATSRGGASSYNEQFF
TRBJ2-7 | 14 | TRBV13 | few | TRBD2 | TGTGCCAGCAGCCCTGCGGGACTAGCTTACGAGCAGTACTTC | CASSPAGLAYEQYF
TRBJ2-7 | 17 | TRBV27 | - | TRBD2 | TGTGCCAGCAGTTTATCCCCGGTAGCGGGATTAGCTAAGGAGCAGTACTTC | CASSLSPVAGLAKEQYF
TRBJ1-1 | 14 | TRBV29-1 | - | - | TGCAGCGTTGAAGAACGAGGTGTGAACACTGAAGCTTTCTTT | CSVEERGVNTEAFF
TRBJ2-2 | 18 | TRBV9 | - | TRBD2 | TGTGCCAGCAGCGTAGAAGTTAGCGGGGGCCCGAACACCGGGGAGCTGTTTTTT | CASSVEVSGGPNTGELFF
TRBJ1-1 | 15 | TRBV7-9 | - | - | TGTTCCAGCAGCTTAGTAAAGGGCGGGTACACTGAAGCTTTCTTT | CSSSLVKGGYTEAFF
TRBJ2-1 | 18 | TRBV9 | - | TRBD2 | TGTGCCAGCAGCGGCGGACTAGCGGGAGCTACTATAGGAAATGAGCAGTTCTTC | CASSGGLAGATIGNEQFF
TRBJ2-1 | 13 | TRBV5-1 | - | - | TGCGCCAGCAGCTTGGCAGGGGAAAATGAGCAGTTCTTC | CASSLAGENEQFF
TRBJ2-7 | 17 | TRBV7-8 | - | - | TGTGCCAGCACCTTCAAGTCTGACCCCCAGGGAGGATGGGAGCAGTACTTC | CASTFKSDPQGGWEQYF
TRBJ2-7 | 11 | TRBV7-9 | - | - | TGTGCCAGCAGCTCAAATTACGAGCAGTACTTC | CASSSNYEQYF
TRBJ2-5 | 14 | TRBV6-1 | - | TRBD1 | TGTGCCAGCAGTGAACAGGGGGCATCGGAGACCCAGTACTTC | CASSEQGASETQYF
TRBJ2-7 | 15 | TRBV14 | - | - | TGTGCCAGCAGCTCCCGGGACAATAGACCCTACGAGCAGTACTTC | CASSSRDNRPYEQYF
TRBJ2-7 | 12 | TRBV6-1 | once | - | TGTGCCAGCCGGAAAGTGGAGGACGAGCAGTACTTC | CASRKVEDEQYF
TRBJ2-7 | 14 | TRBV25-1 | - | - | TGTGCCAGCAGTTTGGCTCCTGTTATGTGCGAGCAGTACTTC | CASSLAPVMCEQYF
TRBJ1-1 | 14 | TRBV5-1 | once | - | TGCGCCAGCAGCCCCTTTCCGGGTAACACTGAAGCTTTCTTT | CASSPFPGNTEAFF